This TCR beta chain was identified during a study of beta chain features in type 1 diabetes. Germline lookup yields CDR1 SSHAT and CDR2 FNYEAQ (reference sequence). The V end lost 2 bases, the J end lost 5 bases, and 4 bases lay between the germline ends. The CDR3 spans 13 residues. Staining for CD45RO/CCR7/CD25/CD127/CD95/CD27 allowed sorting of CD4+ naive, central memory, regulatory and stem cell-like memory cells. Sequenced material consisted of expressed TCRB transcripts (all of the isolated RNA was reverse transcribed). The protocol was immunoSEQ multiplex PCR, while the TCRdb copy is restricted to in-frame clones and leaves out a portion. There are 150,000 or so clones in the sample; around 8.7% occur only once, and roughly 0.74% lies in the top ten. Findings and limits, study-wide: More deletions and fewer insertions at VDJ junctions were found in patients with type 1 diabetes.

About this clone itself: Its antigen is undetermined.

The specimen was central memory CD4+ T cells from blood. The TCR sequence derives from a man between 18 and 29 years old in good health. The chain recombines TRBV7-7 with TRBJ1-6; D call uncertain. The CDR3 coding sequence is TGTGCCAGCAGCTTAACAGATAATTCACCCCTCCACTTT. Its translation is CASSLTDNSPLHF.